A selection of T cell receptor beta chains follows, all from one sample in a study of CD8 T cells in Susac syndrome. TCRdb independently ran MiXCR on the immunoSEQ multiplex PCR reads; one entry per CDR3 protein. The repertoire has about 250,000 distinct CDR3 sequences, 93% of them found once; the top ten carry roughly 0.072%. The sequencing sample was made of CD4+ T cells from PBMCs. The receptor set was obtained from a human donor with multiple sclerosis. Each CDR3 is given with its conserved first and last residue. The D gene is left open where the match is weak. Not every row has a clone size; where given, it reads once, few, many or a size class.

v_call: TRBV19; clone_size: .; j_call: TRBJ1-1; d_call: .; cdr3_aa: CASSIAPGGALGTEAFF; cdr3_nt: TGTGCCAGTAGTATAGCACCGGGGGGGGCGCTGGGCACTGAAGCTTTCTTT
v_call: TRBV10-2; clone_size: .; j_call: TRBJ2-2; d_call: .; cdr3_aa: CASSESLLGRGTGELFF; cdr3_nt: TGCGCCAGCAGTGAGTCTCTCCTTGGCCGAGGCACCGGGGAGCTGTTTTTT
v_call: TRBV20-1; clone_size: .; j_call: TRBJ2-5; d_call: TRBD1; cdr3_aa: CSARTGVETQYF; cdr3_nt: TGCAGTGCTAGAACAGGGGTTGAGACCCAGTACTTC
v_call: TRBV2; clone_size: .; j_call: TRBJ2-7; d_call: .; cdr3_aa: CASSKARDTYEQYF; cdr3_nt: TGTGCCAGCAGTAAGGCCCGGGATACCTACGAGCAGTACTTC
v_call: TRBV4-1; clone_size: .; j_call: TRBJ2-5; d_call: .; cdr3_aa: CASSQVGPAAQETQYF; cdr3_nt: TGCGCCAGCAGCCAAGTAGGACCGGCAGCCCAAGAGACCCAGTACTTC
v_call: TRBV16; clone_size: .; j_call: TRBJ1-1; d_call: .; cdr3_aa: CASSQSPLGVSEAFF; cdr3_nt: TGTGCCAGCAGCCAATCTCCCCTTGGGGTTTCTGAAGCTTTCTTT
v_call: TRBV5-1; clone_size: once; j_call: TRBJ1-5; d_call: TRBD1; cdr3_aa: CARGDRVGQPQHF; cdr3_nt: TGCGCCAGAGGGGACAGGGTAGGTCAGCCCCAGCATTTT
v_call: TRBV2; clone_size: .; j_call: TRBJ1-2; d_call: .; cdr3_aa: CASSEADKYYGYTF; cdr3_nt: TGTGCCAGCAGTGAAGCCGACAAATACTATGGCTACACCTTC
v_call: TRBV4-1; clone_size: .; j_call: TRBJ2-2; d_call: TRBD1; cdr3_aa: CASSQAGQGIGELFF; cdr3_nt: TGCGCCAGCAGCCAAGCAGGACAGGGGATCGGGGAGCTGTTTTTT
v_call: TRBV20-1; clone_size: .; j_call: TRBJ1-2; d_call: TRBD1; cdr3_aa: CSAPPGQGNGYTF; cdr3_nt: TGCAGTGCCCCCCCCGGACAGGGGAATGGCTACACCTTC
v_call: TRBV12-5; clone_size: .; j_call: TRBJ2-1; d_call: .; cdr3_aa: CASGLITTNNEQFF; cdr3_nt: TGTGCTAGTGGTTTGATAACAACTAACAATGAGCAGTTCTTC
v_call: TRBV24-1; clone_size: .; j_call: TRBJ2-1; d_call: .; cdr3_aa: CATSDTDRLQFF; cdr3_nt: TGTGCCACCAGTGATACCGATAGGTTACAGTTCTTC
v_call: TRBV24-1; clone_size: .; j_call: TRBJ2-1; d_call: TRBD2; cdr3_aa: CATSGLLAGAYNEQFF; cdr3_nt: TGTGCCACCAGTGGCCTACTAGCGGGGGCCTACAATGAGCAGTTCTTC
v_call: TRBV29-1; clone_size: .; j_call: TRBJ2-1; d_call: .; cdr3_aa: CSVEVTQRGLGLEQFF; cdr3_nt: TGCAGCGTTGAAGTAACCCAACGTGGACTCGGCCTTGAGCAGTTCTTC
v_call: TRBV19; clone_size: .; j_call: TRBJ1-1; d_call: .; cdr3_aa: CASSIPFPGSNTEAFF; cdr3_nt: TGTGCCAGTAGTATCCCCTTTCCGGGATCGAACACTGAAGCTTTCTTT
v_call: TRBV9; clone_size: few; j_call: TRBJ1-2; d_call: TRBD1; cdr3_aa: CASSQADRGNYGYTF; cdr3_nt: TGTGCCAGCAGCCAGGCGGACAGGGGGAACTATGGCTACACCTTC
v_call: TRBV29-1; clone_size: .; j_call: TRBJ1-5; d_call: .; cdr3_aa: CSVAGFLGGSRGGNQPQHF; cdr3_nt: TGCAGCGTTGCGGGTTTTTTAGGCGGATCCCGCGGAGGCAATCAGCCCCAGCATTTT
v_call: TRBV5-1; clone_size: .; j_call: TRBJ2-3; d_call: TRBD1; cdr3_aa: CASSPQGDTDTQYF; cdr3_nt: TGCGCCAGCAGCCCGCAGGGGGACACAGATACGCAGTATTTT
v_call: TRBV28; clone_size: .; j_call: TRBJ2-2; d_call: .; cdr3_aa: CASRPPWGELFF; cdr3_nt: TGTGCCAGCAGGCCTCCATGGGGGGAGCTGTTTTTT
v_call: TRBV28; clone_size: .; j_call: TRBJ2-4; d_call: .; cdr3_aa: CASSRNADRTRNIQYF; cdr3_nt: TGTGCCAGCAGTCGAAATGCGGACAGAACCCGAAACATTCAGTACTTC
v_call: TRBV24-1; clone_size: .; j_call: TRBJ2-2; d_call: TRBD2; cdr3_aa: CATSDFGAGGPDTGELFF; cdr3_nt: TGTGCCACCAGTGATTTCGGAGCGGGAGGGCCCGACACCGGGGAGCTGTTTTTT
v_call: TRBV19; clone_size: .; j_call: TRBJ1-5; d_call: .; cdr3_aa: CASSRAEGGNQPQHF; cdr3_nt: TGTGCCAGTAGTAGGGCCGAGGGTGGCAATCAGCCCCAGCATTTT
v_call: TRBV29-1; clone_size: .; j_call: TRBJ1-5; d_call: TRBD1; cdr3_aa: CSVAGTDNQPQHF; cdr3_nt: TGCAGCGTGGCCGGGACAGATAATCAGCCCCAGCATTTT
v_call: TRBV7-2; clone_size: .; j_call: TRBJ1-1; d_call: .; cdr3_aa: CASSLYSGTEAFF; cdr3_nt: TGTGCCAGCAGCTTATACAGTGGGACTGAAGCTTTCTTT
v_call: TRBV19; clone_size: .; j_call: TRBJ2-2; d_call: .; cdr3_aa: CASKQSALGARTGELFF; cdr3_nt: TGTGCCAGTAAGCAGTCGGCTTTGGGGGCACGGACCGGGGAGCTGTTTTTT
v_call: TRBV7-3; clone_size: .; j_call: TRBJ2-2; d_call: .; cdr3_aa: CASSLTISRRGAGELFF; cdr3_nt: TGTGCCAGCAGCTTAACGATTAGTAGGAGGGGTGCCGGGGAGCTGTTTTTT
v_call: TRBV3-1; clone_size: .; j_call: TRBJ2-3; d_call: .; cdr3_aa: CASSQDPQGDTQYF; cdr3_nt: TGTGCCAGCAGCCAAGATCCCCAGGGTGATACGCAGTATTTT
v_call: TRBV7-9; clone_size: .; j_call: TRBJ1-2; d_call: .; cdr3_aa: CASSLVGQLTYGYTF; cdr3_nt: TGTGCCAGCAGCTTAGTGGGACAACTCACTTATGGCTACACCTTC
v_call: TRBV18; clone_size: .; j_call: TRBJ2-3; d_call: TRBD1; cdr3_aa: CASSAGTGNTDTQYF; cdr3_nt: TGTGCCAGCTCAGCTGGGACAGGAAACACAGATACGCAGTATTTT
v_call: TRBV18; clone_size: once; j_call: TRBJ2-7; d_call: .; cdr3_aa: CASSLSQSYEQYF; cdr3_nt: TGTGCCAGCTCACTCAGCCAGAGCTACGAGCAGTACTTC
v_call: TRBV14; clone_size: .; j_call: TRBJ2-1; d_call: TRBD1; cdr3_aa: CASSLRQGASEQFF; cdr3_nt: TGTGCCAGCAGCTTACGACAGGGGGCGAGTGAGCAGTTCTTC
v_call: TRBV13; clone_size: .; j_call: TRBJ2-5; d_call: .; cdr3_aa: CASSSRPGPAETQYF; cdr3_nt: TGTGCCAGCAGCTCGCGTCCCGGACCAGCGGAGACCCAGTACTTC
v_call: TRBV5-6; clone_size: .; j_call: TRBJ1-3; d_call: TRBD1; cdr3_aa: CASSVTGFGNTIYF; cdr3_nt: TGTGCCAGCAGTGTGACAGGGTTTGGAAACACCATATATTTT
v_call: TRBV7-8; clone_size: .; j_call: TRBJ2-5; d_call: TRBD1; cdr3_aa: CASSATRRGLLNLNQETQYF; cdr3_nt: TGTGCCAGCAGCGCCACCAGAAGGGGGCTACTCAACCTGAACCAAGAGACCCAGTACTTC
v_call: TRBV7-9; clone_size: .; j_call: TRBJ2-6; d_call: .; cdr3_aa: CASSGRVSGANVLTF; cdr3_nt: TGTGCCAGCAGCGGCAGGGTCTCTGGGGCCAACGTCCTGACTTTC
v_call: TRBV5-1; clone_size: .; j_call: TRBJ1-2; d_call: TRBD1; cdr3_aa: CASSGSSRTGEGGYTF; cdr3_nt: TGCGCCAGCAGCGGATCGAGTCGGACAGGGGAGGGTGGCTACACCTTC
v_call: TRBV5-4; clone_size: .; j_call: TRBJ2-3; d_call: .; cdr3_aa: CASSFTAREDTQYF; cdr3_nt: TGTGCCAGCAGCTTTACCGCCCGGGAAGATACGCAGTATTTT
v_call: TRBV4-2; clone_size: .; j_call: TRBJ2-5; d_call: TRBD2; cdr3_aa: CASSQDPSGGVVETQYF; cdr3_nt: TGTGCCAGCAGCCAAGACCCTAGCGGGGGAGTGGTAGAGACCCAGTACTTC
v_call: TRBV19; clone_size: .; j_call: TRBJ1-2; d_call: TRBD1; cdr3_aa: CATQLTGTGDLGYGYTF; cdr3_nt: TGTGCCACTCAATTGACCGGGACAGGGGACCTCGGCTATGGCTACACCTTC
v_call: TRBV9; clone_size: .; j_call: TRBJ2-5; d_call: TRBD2; cdr3_aa: CASSVGLAGGAETQYF; cdr3_nt: TGTGCCAGCAGCGTGGGACTAGCGGGGGGCGCGGAGACCCAGTACTTC
v_call: TRBV4-1; clone_size: .; j_call: TRBJ2-3; d_call: .; cdr3_aa: CASSPSGAEDTQYF; cdr3_nt: TGCGCCAGCAGCCCCTCGGGGGCTGAAGATACGCAGTATTTT
v_call: TRBV20-1; clone_size: .; j_call: TRBJ1-1; d_call: .; cdr3_aa: CSARAGYTEAFF; cdr3_nt: TGCAGTGCTAGGGCTGGGTACACTGAAGCTTTCTTT
v_call: TRBV29-1; clone_size: .; j_call: TRBJ1-1; d_call: TRBD1; cdr3_aa: CSGGQGANTEAFF; cdr3_nt: TGCAGCGGAGGACAGGGGGCGAACACTGAAGCTTTCTTT
v_call: TRBV29-1; clone_size: .; j_call: TRBJ2-7; d_call: .; cdr3_aa: CSVEKGQGLYEQYF; cdr3_nt: TGCAGCGTTGAAAAAGGTCAGGGTCTATACGAGCAGTACTTC
v_call: TRBV6-1; clone_size: .; j_call: TRBJ1-5; d_call: TRBD1; cdr3_aa: CASSAQGEIGNQPQHF; cdr3_nt: TGTGCCAGCAGCGCACAGGGGGAAATTGGAAATCAGCCCCAGCATTTT
v_call: TRBV6-5; clone_size: .; j_call: TRBJ2-6; d_call: .; cdr3_aa: CASSNRFSGANVLTF; cdr3_nt: TGTGCCAGCAGTAACAGGTTCTCTGGGGCCAACGTCCTGACTTTC
v_call: TRBV3-1; clone_size: .; j_call: TRBJ1-4; d_call: .; cdr3_aa: CASSQRSTPGRNEKLFF; cdr3_nt: TGTGCCAGCAGCCAACGATCGACCCCGGGGCGTAATGAAAAACTGTTTTTT
v_call: TRBV5-1; clone_size: .; j_call: TRBJ2-5; d_call: TRBD1; cdr3_aa: CASIMGQGLQETQYF; cdr3_nt: TGCGCCAGCATCATGGGACAGGGCCTCCAAGAGACCCAGTACTTC
v_call: TRBV3-1; clone_size: .; j_call: TRBJ2-7; d_call: TRBD2; cdr3_aa: CASSQTSGGSYEQYF; cdr3_nt: TGTGCCAGCAGCCAAACTAGCGGGGGCTCCTACGAGCAGTACTTC
v_call: TRBV27; clone_size: .; j_call: TRBJ2-1; d_call: TRBD2; cdr3_aa: CASTILGGAWNEQFF; cdr3_nt: TGTGCCAGCACCATTCTCGGGGGGGCCTGGAATGAGCAGTTCTTC